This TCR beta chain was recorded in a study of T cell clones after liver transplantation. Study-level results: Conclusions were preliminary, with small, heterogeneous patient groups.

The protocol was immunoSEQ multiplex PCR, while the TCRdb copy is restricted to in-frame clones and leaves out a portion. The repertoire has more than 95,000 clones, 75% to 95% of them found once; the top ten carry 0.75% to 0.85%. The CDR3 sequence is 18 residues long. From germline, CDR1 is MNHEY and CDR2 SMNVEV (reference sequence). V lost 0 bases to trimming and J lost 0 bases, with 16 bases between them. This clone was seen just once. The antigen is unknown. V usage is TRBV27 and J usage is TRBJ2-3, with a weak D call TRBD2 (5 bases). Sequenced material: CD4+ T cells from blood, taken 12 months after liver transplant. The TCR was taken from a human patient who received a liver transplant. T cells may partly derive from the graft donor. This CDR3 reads CASSLSTPTRTSTDTQYF. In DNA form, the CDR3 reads TGTGCCAGCAGTTTATCAACCCCCACCAGGACTAGCACAGATACGCAGTATTTT.